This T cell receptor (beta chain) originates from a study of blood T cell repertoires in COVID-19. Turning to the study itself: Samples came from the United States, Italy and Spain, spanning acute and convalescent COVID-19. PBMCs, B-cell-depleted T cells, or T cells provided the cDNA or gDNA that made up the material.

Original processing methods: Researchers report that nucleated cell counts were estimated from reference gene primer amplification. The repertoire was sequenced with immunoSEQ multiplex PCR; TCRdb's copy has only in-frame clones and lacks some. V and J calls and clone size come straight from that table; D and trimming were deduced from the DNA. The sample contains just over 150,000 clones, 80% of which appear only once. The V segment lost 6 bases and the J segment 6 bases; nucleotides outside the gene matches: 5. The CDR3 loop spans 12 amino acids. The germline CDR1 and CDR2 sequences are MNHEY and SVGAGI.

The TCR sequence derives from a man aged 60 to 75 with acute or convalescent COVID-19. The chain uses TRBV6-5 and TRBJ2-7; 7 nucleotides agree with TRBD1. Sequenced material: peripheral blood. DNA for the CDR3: TGTGCCAGCAGAACGGACAGGTTCGAGCAGTACTTC. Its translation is CASRTDRFEQYF.